The rows below give T cell receptor beta chains drawn from one sample of a study of blood T cells in healthy people across ages. TCRdb passed the 5' RACE reads through MiXCR, listing each CDR3 protein once. The profile covers almost 550,000 distinct CDR3 sequences, with nearly 25% appearing a single time and 8.7% taken by the ten largest. These data also featured in a second study, about T cells of mothers and their children.

The material sequenced was blood. Receptors originate from a boy between 5 and 17 years old in good health. Both conserved end residues are part of each CDR3. The D gene is left open where the match is weak. Clone size, where shown, is once, few, many, or a class for clones that have expanded.

abundance,d_gene,v_gene,len,j_gene,CDR3nt,CDR3aa
few,.,TRBV29-1,11,TRBJ1-2,TGCAGCGCCCTAGGGCGCTATGGCTACACCTTC,CSALGRYGYTF
many,.,TRBV12-3/TRBV12-4,15,TRBJ1-1,TGTGCCAGCAACCTTCGGACGGCCGGTGTCACTGAAGCTTTCTTT,CASNLRTAGVTEAFF
.,TRBD1,TRBV9,17,TRBJ2-1,TGTGCCAGCAGCGGAGAACAGGGGGTGACCCCCTACAATGAGCAGTTCTTC,CASSGEQGVTPYNEQFF
.,.,TRBV7-9,16,TRBJ2-2,TGTGCCAGCAGCTTACGGCCAGCGGAAAACACCGGGGAGCTGTTTTTT,CASSLRPAENTGELFF
.,.,TRBV29-1,15,TRBJ2-3,TGCAGCGTTGAAACGGTAGAAGGGGAGGAGTATACGCAGTATTTT,CSVETVEGEEYTQYF
.,TRBD1,TRBV7-9,15,TRBJ1-5,TGTGCCAGCAGCCGCCGGGACAGCCCAAATCAGCCCCAGCATTTT,CASSRRDSPNQPQHF
.,TRBD1,TRBV7-9,12,TRBJ1-1,TGTGCCAGCAGCCAGGGGGGGTTTGAAGCTTTCTTT,CASSQGGFEAFF
.,TRBD1,TRBV29-1,14,TRBJ1-1,TGCAGCGTTGTAAAATCAGGGGGAAACACTGAAGCTTTCTTT,CSVVKSGGNTEAFF
few,TRBD1,TRBV5-1,15,TRBJ1-2,TGCGCCAGCAGCTTGGCGACAGGGCTCGAGTATGGCTACACCTTC,CASSLATGLEYGYTF
.,TRBD2,TRBV11-2,18,TRBJ2-3,TGTGCCAGCAGCCCGCAGGCCGGACTAGCGGGAGCGGGAGATACGCAGTATTTT,CASSPQAGLAGAGDTQYF
few,.,TRBV19,14,TRBJ1-2,TGTGCCAGTAGTATTCCCCGGACATCCTATGGCTACACCTTC,CASSIPRTSYGYTF
.,.,TRBV12-5,12,TRBJ2-3,TGTGCTAGTGGTTCCAACACAGATACGCAGTATTTT,CASGSNTDTQYF
few,TRBD2,TRBV4-3,16,TRBJ2-1,TGCGCCAGCAGCCAAGACCTAGCGGGGTTCTACAATGAGCAGTTCTTC,CASSQDLAGFYNEQFF
few,.,TRBV7-2,15,TRBJ1-1,TGTGCCAGCAGCTTATCTGGGGGCATGAACACTGAAGCTTTCTTT,CASSLSGGMNTEAFF
.,.,TRBV7-2,14,TRBJ2-7,TGTGCCAGCAGCTTTGGGACAAATACCTACGAGCAGTACTTC,CASSFGTNTYEQYF
few,TRBD1,TRBV12-3/TRBV12-4,14,TRBJ2-6,TGTGCCAGCAGTTTGCGAAGGGGGCAAGCCGTCCTGACTTTC,CASSLRRGQAVLTF
.,TRBD1,TRBV12-3/TRBV12-4,15,TRBJ2-1,TGTGCCAGCACCTCCGGGACAGGGGTATACAATGAGCAGTTCTTC,CASTSGTGVYNEQFF
few,.,TRBV15,15,TRBJ2-7,TGTGCCACCAGCAGAGATCAAGACAACTCCTACGAGCAGTACTTC,CATSRDQDNSYEQYF
few,.,TRBV5-6,16,TRBJ1-1,TGTGCCAGCAGCTCCCGGGTTTTAGAGGGGTACACTGAAGCTTTCTTT,CASSSRVLEGYTEAFF
.,.,TRBV6-1,13,TRBJ2-1,TGTGCCAGCAGTGAAAGGGGGGGCCGGGACCAGTTCTTC,CASSERGGRDQFF
few,.,TRBV7-9,15,TRBJ1-2,TGTGCCAGCAGCTTAGAGGCCTGGCGGGACTATGGCTACACCTTC,CASSLEAWRDYGYTF
few,TRBD2,TRBV4-3,21,TRBJ2-2,TGCGCCAGCAGCCAAGATCTCTGGGGGGGGACGGATACGTTAGGAACCGGGGAGCTGTTTTTT,CASSQDLWGGTDTLGTGELFF
.,.,TRBV2,17,TRBJ1-1,TGTGCCAGCAGTCAATCTACTTGGACAGCTTTGAGAGGTGAAGCCTTCTTT,CASSQSTWTALRGEAFF
few,TRBD1,TRBV2,14,TRBJ2-3,TGTGCCAGTCCTGGGACAGGGGCCACAGATACGCAGTATTTT,CASPGTGATDTQYF
few,.,TRBV20-1,14,TRBJ1-1,TGCAGTGCTGGTCCGTGGGGGGGGTACACTGAAGCTTTCTTT,CSAGPWGGYTEAFF
.,.,TRBV7-7,15,TRBJ2-7,TGTGCTAGCAGCCAGGGACCGACAACTTCCTACGAGCAGTACTTC,CASSQGPTTSYEQYF
few,.,TRBV28,14,TRBJ2-7,TGTGCCAGCAGTCTCCTCGAAGCCTCCTACGAGCAGTACTTC,CASSLLEASYEQYF
.,.,TRBV7-3,15,TRBJ2-5,TGTGCCAGCAGCTTAATGCCAGTTGGGGAAGAGACCCAGTACTTC,CASSLMPVGEETQYF
few,TRBD1,TRBV20-1,12,TRBJ1-2,TGCAGTGCTCCTACAGGGGGCTATGGCTACACCTTC,CSAPTGGYGYTF
.,TRBD1,TRBV20-1,14,TRBJ2-7,TGCAGTGCTTTACACGACAGGGGGGGCTACGAGCAGTACTTC,CSALHDRGGYEQYF
.,.,TRBV6-2/TRBV6-3,15,TRBJ1-1,TGTGCCAGCAGTTCTTTTGTCAGGGTCGTCACTGAAGCTTTCTTT,CASSSFVRVVTEAFF